This T cell receptor (beta chain) was sequenced in a study of cytomegalovirus exposure and HLA in healthy donors. Study-level background: Unique TCR beta sequences numbering about 100 million came from around 180 million T cells in an earlier analysis. Within an early data release were 80 million to 90 million unique TCRs drawn from HLA-typed donors. Study-wide points: Immune exposure was documented only through CMV serostatus.

The PCR contained 60 Vbeta and 13 Jbeta primers. Data came from immunoSEQ multiplex PCR; TCRdb stores just in-frame clones and leaves some out. Of just over 200,000 clones listed, about 81% were seen once; the top ten hold 2.5% to 3.5%. For this clone: Its antigen remains unidentified.

V trimming: 4 bases; J trimming: 4 bases; junction bases outside the gene matches: 7. Per the germline V gene, CDR1 is SGHNT and CDR2 is YYREEE (reference sequence). The CDR3 has 15 residues. The chain links TRBV5-4 to TRBJ1-2; 10 nucleotides match TRBD1. The TCR sequence derives from a middle-aged woman in good health and CMV-seronegative. Sample: PBMCs. The CDR3 nucleotides are TGTGCCAGCAGCCTCGGACAGGGGGGATTCTATGGCTACACCTTC. Its translation: CASSLGQGGFYGYTF.